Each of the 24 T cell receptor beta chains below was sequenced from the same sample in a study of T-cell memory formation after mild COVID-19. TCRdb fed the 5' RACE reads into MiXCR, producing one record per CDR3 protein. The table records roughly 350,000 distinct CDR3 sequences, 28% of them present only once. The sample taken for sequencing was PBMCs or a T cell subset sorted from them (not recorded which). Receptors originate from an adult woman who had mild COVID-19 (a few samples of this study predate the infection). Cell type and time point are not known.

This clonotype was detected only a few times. DNA of the CDR3: TGTGCCACCGGAGGACTAGCGGGGGTCAAGTCTAGCACAGATACGCAGTATTTT. Its protein product is CATGGLAGVKSSTDTQYF. The chain links TRBV10-3 to TRBJ2-3, with TRBD2 matching 13 bases. The CDR3 has 18 amino acids. V lost 10 bases and J lost 0; bases outside the gene matches: 13. Germline CDR1 is ENHRY and CDR2 is SYGVKD.

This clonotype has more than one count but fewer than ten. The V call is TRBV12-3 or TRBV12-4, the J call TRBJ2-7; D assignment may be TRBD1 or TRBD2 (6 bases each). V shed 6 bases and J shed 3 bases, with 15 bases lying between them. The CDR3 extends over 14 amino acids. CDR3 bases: TGTGCCAGCAGGAGGGCGGGACAACTCTACGAGCAGTACTTC. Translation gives CASRRAGQLYEQYF.

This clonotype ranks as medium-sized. This CDR3 reads CASSFDGSYNEQFF. DNA for the CDR3: TGTGCCAGCAGCTTCGACGGCTCCTACAATGAGCAGTTCTTC. This sequence joins TRBV5-6 and TRBJ2-1; D remains unclear. This CDR3 has 14 residues. The V gene's germline CDR1 is SGHDT and CDR2 YYEEEE. Trimming removed 2 bases at V and 0 bases at J, with 6 bases between.

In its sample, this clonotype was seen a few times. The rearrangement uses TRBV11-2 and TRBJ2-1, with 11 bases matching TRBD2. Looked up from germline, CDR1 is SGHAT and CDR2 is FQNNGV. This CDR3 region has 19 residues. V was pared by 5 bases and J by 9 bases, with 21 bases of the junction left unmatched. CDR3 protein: CASSISLAGDTRRKGEQFF. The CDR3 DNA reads TGTGCCAGCAGCATCTCACTAGCGGGAGACACCCGACGCAAAGGTGAGCAGTTCTTC.

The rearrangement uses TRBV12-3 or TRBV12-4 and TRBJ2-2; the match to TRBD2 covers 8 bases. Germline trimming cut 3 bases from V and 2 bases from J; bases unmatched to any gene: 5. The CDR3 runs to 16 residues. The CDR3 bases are TGTGCCAGCAGTTTGATCGGGAGGGTCAACACCGGGGAGCTGTTTTTT. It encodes CASSLIGRVNTGELFF.

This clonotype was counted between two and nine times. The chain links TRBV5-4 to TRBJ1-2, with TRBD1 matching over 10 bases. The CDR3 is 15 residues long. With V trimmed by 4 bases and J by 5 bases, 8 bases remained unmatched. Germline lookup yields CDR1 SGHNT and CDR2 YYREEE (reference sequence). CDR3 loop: CASSQGTGVNYGYTF. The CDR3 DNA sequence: TGTGCCAGCAGCCAGGGGACAGGGGTGAATTATGGCTACACCTTC.

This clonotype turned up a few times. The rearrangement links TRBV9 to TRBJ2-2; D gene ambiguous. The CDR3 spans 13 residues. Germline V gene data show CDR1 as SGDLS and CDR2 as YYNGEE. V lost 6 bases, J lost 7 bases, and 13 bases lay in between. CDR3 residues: CASTNPPDGELFF. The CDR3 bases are TGTGCCAGCACCAACCCCCCGGACGGGGAGCTGTTTTTT.

CDR3 residues: CASSPAGGRSNTEAFF. DNA for the CDR3: TGTGCCAGCTCACCAGCCGGAGGACGATCGAACACTGAAGCTTTCTTT. The chain combines TRBV18 with TRBJ1-1; D ambiguous. The CDR3 is 16 residues long. The ends were cut back, 2 bases at V and 1 base at J, with 14 bases in the middle. In germline, CDR1 is KGHSH, CDR2 LQKENI.

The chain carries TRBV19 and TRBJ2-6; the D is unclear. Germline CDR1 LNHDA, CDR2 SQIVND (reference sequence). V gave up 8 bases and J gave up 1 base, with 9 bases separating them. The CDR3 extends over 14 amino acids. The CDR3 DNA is TGTGCCAGTTTGGTGACGTCTGGGGCCAACGTCCTGACTTTC. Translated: CASLVTSGANVLTF.

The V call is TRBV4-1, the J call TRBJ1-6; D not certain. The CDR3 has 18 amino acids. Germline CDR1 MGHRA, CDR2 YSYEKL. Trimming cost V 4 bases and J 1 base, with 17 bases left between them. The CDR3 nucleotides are TGCGCCAGCAGCCCGAGGACGGTGAGAGTATCCTATAATTCACCCCTCCACTTT. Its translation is CASSPRTVRVSYNSPLHF.

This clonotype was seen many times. CDR3 amino acids: CASSSQGDTGELFF. In DNA form, the CDR3 reads TGTGCCAGCAGCTCACAGGGAGACACCGGGGAGCTGTTTTTT. J is TRBJ2-2 and V is TRBV7-6, with D possibly being TRBD1 (6 bases). The CDR3 is 14 residues long. The germline V gene has CDR1 SGHVS and CDR2 FNYEAQ. Deletions cut 4 bases from V and 3 bases from J, with 9 bases between. Full variable domain (rest looked up from reference TRBV7-6 and TRBJ2-2): GAGVSQSPRYKVTKRGQDVALRCDPISGHVSLYWYRQALGQGPEFLTYFNYEAQQDKSGLPNDRFSAERPEGSISTLTIQRTEQRDSAMYRCASSSQGDTGELFFGEGSRLTVL.

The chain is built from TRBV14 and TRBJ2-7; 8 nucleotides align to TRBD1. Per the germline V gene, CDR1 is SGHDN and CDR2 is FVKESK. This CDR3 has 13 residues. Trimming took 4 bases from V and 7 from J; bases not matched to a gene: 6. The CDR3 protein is CASSLWTGNEQYF. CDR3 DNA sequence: TGTGCCAGCAGCCTATGGACAGGGAATGAGCAGTACTTC.

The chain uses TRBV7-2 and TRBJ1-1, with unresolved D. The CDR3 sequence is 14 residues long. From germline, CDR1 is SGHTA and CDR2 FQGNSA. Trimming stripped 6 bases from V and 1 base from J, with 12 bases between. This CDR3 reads CASRKDGRNTEAFF. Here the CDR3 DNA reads TGTGCCAGCAGGAAGGACGGCCGGAACACTGAAGCTTTCTTT.

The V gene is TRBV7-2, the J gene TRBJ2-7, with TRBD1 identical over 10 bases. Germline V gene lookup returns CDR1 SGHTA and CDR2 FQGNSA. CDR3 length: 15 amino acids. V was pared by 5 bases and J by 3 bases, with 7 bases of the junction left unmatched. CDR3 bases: TGTGCCAGCAGCCACCGGGACAGGGGTGGCTACGAGCAGTACTTC. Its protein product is CASSHRDRGGYEQYF.

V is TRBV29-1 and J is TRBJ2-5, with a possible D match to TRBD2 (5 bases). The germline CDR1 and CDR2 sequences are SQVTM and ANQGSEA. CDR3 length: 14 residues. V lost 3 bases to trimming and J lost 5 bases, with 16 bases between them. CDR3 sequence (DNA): TGCAGCGTTGAGGGCAGGCCACCGGGGGAGACCCAGTACTTC. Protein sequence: CSVEGRPPGETQYF.

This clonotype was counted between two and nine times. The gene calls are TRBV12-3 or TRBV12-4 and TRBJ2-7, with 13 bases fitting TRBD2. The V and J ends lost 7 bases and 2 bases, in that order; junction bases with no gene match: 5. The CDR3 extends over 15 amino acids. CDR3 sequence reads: CASKRGTSGTYEQYF. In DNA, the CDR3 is TGTGCCAGCAAAAGAGGGACTAGCGGGACCTACGAGCAGTACTTC.

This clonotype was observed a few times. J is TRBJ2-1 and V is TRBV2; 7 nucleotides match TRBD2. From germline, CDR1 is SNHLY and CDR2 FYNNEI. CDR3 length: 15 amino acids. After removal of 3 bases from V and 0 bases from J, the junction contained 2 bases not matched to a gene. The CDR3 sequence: CASSEGGSSYNEQFF. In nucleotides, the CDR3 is TGTGCCAGCAGTGAGGGGGGGAGCTCCTACAATGAGCAGTTCTTC.

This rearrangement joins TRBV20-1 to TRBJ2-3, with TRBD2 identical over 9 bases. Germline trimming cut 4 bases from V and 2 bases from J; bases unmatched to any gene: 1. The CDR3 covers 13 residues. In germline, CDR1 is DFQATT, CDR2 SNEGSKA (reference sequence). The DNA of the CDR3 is TGCAGTGCTATAGCGGGGGCCACAGATACGCAGTATTTT. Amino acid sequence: CSAIAGATDTQYF.

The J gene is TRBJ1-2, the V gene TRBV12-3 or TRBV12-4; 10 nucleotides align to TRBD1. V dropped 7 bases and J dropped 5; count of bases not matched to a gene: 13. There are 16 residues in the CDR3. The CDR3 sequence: CASTLSGTGVGYGYTF. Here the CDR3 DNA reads TGTGCCAGCACCCTTTCCGGGACAGGGGTTGGGTATGGCTACACCTTC.

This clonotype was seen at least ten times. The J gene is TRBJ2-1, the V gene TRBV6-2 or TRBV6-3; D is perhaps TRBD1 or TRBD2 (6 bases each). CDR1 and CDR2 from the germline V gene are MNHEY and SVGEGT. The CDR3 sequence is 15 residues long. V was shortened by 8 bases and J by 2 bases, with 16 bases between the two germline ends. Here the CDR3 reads CASDLGGGPYNEQFF. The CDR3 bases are TGTGCCAGCGACTTAGGAGGGGGGCCCTACAATGAGCAGTTCTTC.

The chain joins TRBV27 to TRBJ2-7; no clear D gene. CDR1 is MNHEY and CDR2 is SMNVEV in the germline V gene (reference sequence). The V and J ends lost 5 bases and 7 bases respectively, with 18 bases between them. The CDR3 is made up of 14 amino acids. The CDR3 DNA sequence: TGTGCCAGCAGTACCATCATCGGGCCCGGGGAGCAGTACTTC. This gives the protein CASSTIIGPGEQYF.

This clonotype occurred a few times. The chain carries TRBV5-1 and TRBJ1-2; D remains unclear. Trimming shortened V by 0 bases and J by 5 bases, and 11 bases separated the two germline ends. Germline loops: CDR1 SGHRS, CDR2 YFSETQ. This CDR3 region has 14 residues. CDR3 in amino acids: CASSLDKGGYGYTF. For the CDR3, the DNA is TGCGCCAGCAGCTTGGACAAGGGCGGATATGGCTACACCTTC.

The chain's CDR3 is CATSDSGTGGAETQYF. DNA for the CDR3: TGTGCCACCAGTGATTCCGGGACAGGGGGCGCAGAGACCCAGTACTTC. The chain employs TRBV24-1 and TRBJ2-5, with 12 bases fitting TRBD1. The V gene end was trimmed by 2 bases and the J gene end by 4 bases; junction bases not matched to a gene: 4. This CDR3 region has 16 residues. Germline V lookup: CDR1 KGHDR, CDR2 SFDVKD.

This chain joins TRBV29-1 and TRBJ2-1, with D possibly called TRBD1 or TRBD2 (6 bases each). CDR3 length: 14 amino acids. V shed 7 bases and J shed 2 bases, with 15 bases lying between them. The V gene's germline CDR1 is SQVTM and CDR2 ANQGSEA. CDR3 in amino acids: CSGYGGRTYNEQFF. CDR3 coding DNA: TGCAGCGGGTATGGGGGGCGAACCTACAATGAGCAGTTCTTC.